This T cell receptor (beta chain) was obtained from a study of CD8 T cells in Susac syndrome. The germline V and J ends were trimmed by 0 bases and 0 bases, with 9 bases remaining between them. This CDR3 is built from 16 residues. The germline gives CDR1 PRHDT, CDR2 FYEKMQ (reference sequence). cDNA came from approximately 0.5 to 1 ug RNA primed by random hexamers. Amplification of the TCR beta CDR3 was carried out by immunoSEQ multiplex PCR, which spanned a total of 54 Vbeta and 13 Jbeta segments. TCRdb fed the immunoSEQ multiplex PCR reads into MiXCR, producing one record per CDR3 protein. The repertoire holds about 150,000 distinct CDR3 sequences, roughly 95% seen once, with 0.14% to 0.15% in the top ten.

This chain links TRBV13 with TRBJ1-5, with D possibly matching TRBD1 (5 bases). The TCR sequence derives from a human donor with multiple sclerosis. The specimen was CD8+ T cells from PBMCs. In DNA form, the CDR3 reads TGTGCCAGCAGCTTAGGCCGGGGGGTTAGCAATCAGCCCCAGCATTTT. This codes for CASSLGRGVSNQPQHF. Complete variable domain (other parts from reference TRBV13 and TRBJ1-5): AAGVIQSPRHLIKEKRETATLKCYPIPRHDTVYWYQQGPGQDPQFLISFYEKMQSDKGSIPDRFSAQQFSDYHSELNMSSLELGDSALYFCASSLGRGVSNQPQHFGDGTRLSIL.